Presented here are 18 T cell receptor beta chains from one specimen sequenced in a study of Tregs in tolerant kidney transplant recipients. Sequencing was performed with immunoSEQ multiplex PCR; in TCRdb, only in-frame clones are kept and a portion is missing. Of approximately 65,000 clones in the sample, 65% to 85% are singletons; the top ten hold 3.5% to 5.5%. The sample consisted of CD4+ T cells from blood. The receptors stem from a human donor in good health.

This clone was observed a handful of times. CDR3 coding DNA: TGTGCCATCAGTGAGTCGGCTAATCAGCCCCAGCATTTT. It specifies CAISESANQPQHF. The chain uses TRBV10-3 and TRBJ1-5, with unresolved D. Germline V gene lookup returns CDR1 ENHRY and CDR2 SYGVKD. V was cut by 0 bases and J by 4 bases, with 4 bases left in between. This CDR3 is built from 13 residues.

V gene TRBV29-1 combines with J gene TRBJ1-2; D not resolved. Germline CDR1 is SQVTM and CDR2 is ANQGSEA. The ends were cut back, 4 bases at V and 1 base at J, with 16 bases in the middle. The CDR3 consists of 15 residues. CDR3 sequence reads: CSVVSPEMGNYGYTF. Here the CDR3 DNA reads TGCAGCGTTGTTTCCCCGGAAATGGGTAACTATGGCTACACCTTC.

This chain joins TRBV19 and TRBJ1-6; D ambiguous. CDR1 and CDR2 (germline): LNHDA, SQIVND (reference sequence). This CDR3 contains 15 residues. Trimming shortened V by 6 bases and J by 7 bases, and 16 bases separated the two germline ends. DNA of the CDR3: TGTGCCAGTAGCACCCAGCCATCGGGGAATTCACCCCTCCACTTT. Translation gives CASSTQPSGNSPLHF.

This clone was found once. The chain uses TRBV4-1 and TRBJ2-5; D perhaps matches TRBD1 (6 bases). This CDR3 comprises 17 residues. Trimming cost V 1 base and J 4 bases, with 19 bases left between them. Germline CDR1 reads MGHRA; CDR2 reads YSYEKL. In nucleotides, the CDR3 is TGCGCCAGCAGCCAAGGCCCGGACAGTATACGGTCAGAGACCCAGTACTTC. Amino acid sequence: CASSQGPDSIRSETQYF.

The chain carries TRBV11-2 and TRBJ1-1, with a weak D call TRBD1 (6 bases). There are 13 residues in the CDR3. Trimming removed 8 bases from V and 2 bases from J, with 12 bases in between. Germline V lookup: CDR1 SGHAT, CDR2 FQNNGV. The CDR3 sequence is CASRRGANTEAFF. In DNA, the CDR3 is TGTGCCAGCCGACGGGGGGCAAACACTGAAGCTTTCTTT.

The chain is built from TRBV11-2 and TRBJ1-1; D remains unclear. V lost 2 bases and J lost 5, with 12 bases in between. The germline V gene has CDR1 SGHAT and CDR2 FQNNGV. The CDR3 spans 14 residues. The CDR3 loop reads CASSLFVGRTEAFF. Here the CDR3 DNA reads TGTGCCAGCAGCTTATTCGTAGGGAGGACTGAAGCTTTCTTT.

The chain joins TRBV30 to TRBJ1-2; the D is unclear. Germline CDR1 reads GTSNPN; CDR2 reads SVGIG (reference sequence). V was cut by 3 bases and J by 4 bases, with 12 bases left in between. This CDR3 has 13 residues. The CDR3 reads CAWRDPWVYGYTF. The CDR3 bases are TGTGCCTGGAGGGACCCTTGGGTCTATGGCTACACCTTC.

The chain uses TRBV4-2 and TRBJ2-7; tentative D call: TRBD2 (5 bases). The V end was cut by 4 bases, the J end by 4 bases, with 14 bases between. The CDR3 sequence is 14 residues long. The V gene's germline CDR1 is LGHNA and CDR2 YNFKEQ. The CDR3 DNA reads TGTGCCAGCAGCCCGGGATTTTTATCTTACGAGCAGTACTTC. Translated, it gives CASSPGFLSYEQYF.

The CDR3 nucleotides are TGCACCAGCAGCCCGCGACCAGGAGATACGCAGTATTTT. Amino acids: CTSSPRPGDTQYF. The chain combines TRBV1 with TRBJ2-3; the table's D call TRBD1 went unverified against the DNA. TRBV1 is given as a pseudogene. This CDR3 has 13 residues.

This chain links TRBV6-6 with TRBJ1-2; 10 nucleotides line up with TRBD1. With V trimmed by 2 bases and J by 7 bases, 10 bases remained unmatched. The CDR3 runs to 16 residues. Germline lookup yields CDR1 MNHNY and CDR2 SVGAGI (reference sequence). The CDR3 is CASSYGPGQGRGGYTF. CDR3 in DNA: TGTGCCAGCAGTTACGGTCCGGGACAGGGGAGGGGTGGCTACACCTTC.

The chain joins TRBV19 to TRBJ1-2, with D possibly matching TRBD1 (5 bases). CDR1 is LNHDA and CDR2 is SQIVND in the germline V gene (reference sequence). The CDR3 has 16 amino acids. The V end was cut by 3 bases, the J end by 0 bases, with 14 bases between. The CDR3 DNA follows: TGTGCCAGTAGTATTATAGGGGAAGGGACTAACTATGGCTACACCTTC. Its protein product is CASSIIGEGTNYGYTF.

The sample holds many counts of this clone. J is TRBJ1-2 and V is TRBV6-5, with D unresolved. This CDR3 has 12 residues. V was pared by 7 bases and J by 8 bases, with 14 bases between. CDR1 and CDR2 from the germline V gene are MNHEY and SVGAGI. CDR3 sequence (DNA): TGTGCCAGCACGTCTACGCCCCGCGGCTACACCTTC. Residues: CASTSTPRGYTF.

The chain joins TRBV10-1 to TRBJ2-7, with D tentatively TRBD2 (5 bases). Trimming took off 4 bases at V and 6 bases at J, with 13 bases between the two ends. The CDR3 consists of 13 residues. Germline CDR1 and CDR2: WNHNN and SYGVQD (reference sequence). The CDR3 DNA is TGCGCCAGCAGTGTGGGCAACCGGGGCGAGCAGTACTTC. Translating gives CASSVGNRGEQYF.

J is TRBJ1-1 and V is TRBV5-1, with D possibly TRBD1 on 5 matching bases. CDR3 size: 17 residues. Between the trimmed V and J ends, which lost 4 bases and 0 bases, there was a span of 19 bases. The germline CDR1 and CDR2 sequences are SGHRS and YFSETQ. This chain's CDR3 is CASSHLGGASMNTEAFF. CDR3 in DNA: TGCGCCAGCAGCCACCTAGGAGGGGCATCCATGAACACTGAAGCTTTCTTT.

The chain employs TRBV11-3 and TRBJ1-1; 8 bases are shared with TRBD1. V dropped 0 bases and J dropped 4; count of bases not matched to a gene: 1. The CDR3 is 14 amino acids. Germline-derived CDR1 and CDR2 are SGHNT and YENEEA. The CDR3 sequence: CASSLDRGLTEAFF. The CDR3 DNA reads TGTGCCAGCAGCTTAGACAGGGGGCTCACTGAAGCTTTCTTT.

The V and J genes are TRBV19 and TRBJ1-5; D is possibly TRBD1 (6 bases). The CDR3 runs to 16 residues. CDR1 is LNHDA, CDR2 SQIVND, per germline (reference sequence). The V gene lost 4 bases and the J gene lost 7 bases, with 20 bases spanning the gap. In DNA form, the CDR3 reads TGTGCCAGTAGTACCGGGGACCACAGGGACGGACAGCCCCAGCATTTT. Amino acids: CASSTGDHRDGQPQHF.

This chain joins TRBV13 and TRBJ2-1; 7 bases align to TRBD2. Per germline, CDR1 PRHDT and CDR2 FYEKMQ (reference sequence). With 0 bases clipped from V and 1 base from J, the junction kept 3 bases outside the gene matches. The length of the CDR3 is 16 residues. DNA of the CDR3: TGTGCCAGCAGCTTAGGAGCGGGGAGGTCCTACAATGAGCAGTTCTTC. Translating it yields CASSLGAGRSYNEQFF.

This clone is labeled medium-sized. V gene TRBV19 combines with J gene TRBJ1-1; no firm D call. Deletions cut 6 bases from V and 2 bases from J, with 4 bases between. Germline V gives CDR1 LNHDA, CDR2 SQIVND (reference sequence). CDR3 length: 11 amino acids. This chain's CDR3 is CASRANTEAFF. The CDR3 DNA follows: TGTGCCAGTAGAGCAAACACTGAAGCTTTCTTT.